The source of this T cell receptor beta chain is a study of OX40 agonist ivuxolimab in advanced cancers. About the study: Treatment received earlier with anti-PD-1, anti-PD-L1 or anti-CTLA-4 agents was allowed, and approximately 44% had some.

CDR1 is GTSNPN and CDR2 is SVGIG in the germline V gene (reference sequence). The length of the CDR3 is 14 residues. The trim removed 2 bases at V and 10 bases at J, leaving 11 bases unmatched. As concerns this clone: The antigen remains unidentified.

Systemic immunosuppression or autoimmune disease history was grounds to exclude patients. Findings and caveats of the study: Normalized T-cell clonal expansion was also low in a subset of nonresponders. Antigen targets of the expanded peripheral T cells went undetermined.

The assay was immunoSEQ multiplex PCR, and TCRdb's table has in-frame clones only and misses some. The sample carries fewer than 85,000 clones, roughly 80% recorded once. The source material was CD4+ or CD8+ T cells sorted from blood, sampled in a trial of the OX40 agonist ivuxolimab. This sequence originates from an adult with an advanced solid tumor such as melanoma, head and neck, liver or kidney cancer. The V and J genes are TRBV30 and TRBJ2-1, with TRBD2 matching 7 bases. The CDR3 coding sequence is TGTGCCTGGAGTTCACTAGCGATGGGAGGGGAGCAGTTCTTC. Protein product: CAWSSLAMGGEQFF. Looking up the rest from reference TRBV30 and TRBJ2-1 gives the full variable domain: SQTIHQWPATLVQPVGSPLSLECTVEGTSNPNLYWYRQAAGRGLQLLFYSVGIGQISSEVPQNLSASRPQDRQFILSSKKLLLSDSGFYLCAWSSLAMGGEQFFGPGTRLTVL.